The source of this T cell receptor (beta chain) is a study of vaccination and CD4 T cells after COVID-19. Per the germline V gene, CDR1 is LNHNV and CDR2 is YYDKDF (reference sequence). V was trimmed by 0 bases and J by 0 bases, leaving 8 bases between them. The CDR3 loop spans 15 amino acids. Sequencing of DNA taken from cultured CD4+ T cells relied on the Oncomine TCR Beta short-read assay. TCRdb independently ran MiXCR on the PCR reads; one entry per CDR3 protein. The table has roughly 7,400 distinct CDR3 sequences, 74% seen once. On this clonotype itself: Its antigen remains unknown. The CDR3 end shows no conserved phenylalanine or tryptophan, and so a read error is likely.

The treatment was: approximately 11-day PBMC culture with coronavirus spike peptide pools or control peptides (ViraFEST assay). Antigen-specific T cell expansion with peptide pools preceded TCR sequencing in the ViraFEST approach. The origin of this receptor is a human donor who had recovered from COVID-19. This sequence joins TRBV15 and TRBJ1-2; no definite D call. The material sequenced was CD4+ T cells from blood, cultured in vitro. CDR3 amino acids: CATSRDRGANYGYTL. Here the CDR3 DNA reads TGTGCCACCAGCAGAGATCGGGGAGCTAACTATGGCTACACCCTC.